This TCR beta chain was captured in a study of blood T cell repertoires in COVID-19. The CDR3 sequence is 13 residues long. Trimming removed 2 bases from V and 5 bases from J, with 7 bases in between. Per the original data handling: Estimated nucleated cell counts came from reference gene primer amplification. TCRdb's table, derived via immunoSEQ multiplex PCR, lists solely in-frame clones and lacks some. For V, J and clone size, that table is used; D and trimming come from the DNA. The table has 200,000 to 250,000 clones, roughly 84% seen once. The table lists this clone with a few counts. Sequencing was done on a sample of peripheral blood. The clonotype originates from a woman between 55 and 75 years old who had recovered from COVID-19. The chain joins TRBV12-3 or TRBV12-4 to TRBJ2-4; D not certain. CDR3 protein: CASSLIGENIQYF. Written as DNA, the CDR3 is TGTGCCAGCAGTTTAATCGGAGAAAACATTCAGTACTTC.